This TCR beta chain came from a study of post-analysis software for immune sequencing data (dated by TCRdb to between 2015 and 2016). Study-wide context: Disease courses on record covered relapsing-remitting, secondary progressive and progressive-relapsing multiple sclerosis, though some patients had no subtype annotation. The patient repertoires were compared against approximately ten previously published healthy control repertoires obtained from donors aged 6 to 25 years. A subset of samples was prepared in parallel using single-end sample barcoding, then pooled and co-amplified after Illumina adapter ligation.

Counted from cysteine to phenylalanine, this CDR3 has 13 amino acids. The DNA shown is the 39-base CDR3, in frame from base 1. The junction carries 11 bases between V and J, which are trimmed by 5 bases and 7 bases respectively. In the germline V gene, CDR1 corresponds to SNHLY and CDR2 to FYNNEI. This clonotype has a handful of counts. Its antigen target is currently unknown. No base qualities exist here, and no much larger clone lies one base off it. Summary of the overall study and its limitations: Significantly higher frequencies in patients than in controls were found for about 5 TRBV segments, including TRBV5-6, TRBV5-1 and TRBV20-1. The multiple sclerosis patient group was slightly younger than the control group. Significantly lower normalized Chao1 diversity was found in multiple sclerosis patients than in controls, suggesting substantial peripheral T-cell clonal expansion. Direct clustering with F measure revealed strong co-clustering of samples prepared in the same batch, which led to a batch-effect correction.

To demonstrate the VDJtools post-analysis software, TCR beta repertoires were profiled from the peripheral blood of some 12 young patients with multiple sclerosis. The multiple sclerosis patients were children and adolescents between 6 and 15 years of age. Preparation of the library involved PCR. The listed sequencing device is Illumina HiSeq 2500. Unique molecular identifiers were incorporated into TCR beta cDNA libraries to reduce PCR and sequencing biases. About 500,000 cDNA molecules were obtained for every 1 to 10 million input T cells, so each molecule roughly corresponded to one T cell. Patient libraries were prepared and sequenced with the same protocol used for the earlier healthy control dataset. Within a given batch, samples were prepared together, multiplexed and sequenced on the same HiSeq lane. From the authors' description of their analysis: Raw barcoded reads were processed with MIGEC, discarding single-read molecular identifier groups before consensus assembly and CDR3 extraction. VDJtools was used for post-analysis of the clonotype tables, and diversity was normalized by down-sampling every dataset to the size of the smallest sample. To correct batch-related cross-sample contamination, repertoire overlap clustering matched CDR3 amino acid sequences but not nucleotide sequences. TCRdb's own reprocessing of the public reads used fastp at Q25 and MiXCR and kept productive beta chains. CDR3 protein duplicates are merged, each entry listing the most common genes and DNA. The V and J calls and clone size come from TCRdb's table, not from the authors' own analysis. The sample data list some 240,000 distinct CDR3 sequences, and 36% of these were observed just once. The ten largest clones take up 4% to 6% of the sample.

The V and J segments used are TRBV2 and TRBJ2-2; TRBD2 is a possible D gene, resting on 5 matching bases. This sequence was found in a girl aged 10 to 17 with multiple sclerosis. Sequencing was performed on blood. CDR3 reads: CASSPLLGGELFF. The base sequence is TGTGCCAGCAGTCCCCTACTAGGCGGGGAGCTGTTTTTT.